The clone carrying this T cell receptor beta chain turned up a few times. Its antigen is not known. This specimen comes from a study of beta chain features in type 1 diabetes. Findings and limits, study-wide: Sampled from patients, naive, central memory and Treg TCRB repertoires appeared more similar than those sampled from healthy donors. Moderately but significantly shorter TCRB CDR3s were found in Type 1 diabetes patients in all four CD4+ subsets. When VDJ junctions were examined, type 1 diabetes patients showed fewer insertions and more deletions.

The CDR3 spans 14 residues. With V trimmed by 5 bases and J by 0 bases, 2 bases remained unmatched. The germline gives CDR1 SGHTA, CDR2 FQGTGA. Per donor, one heparinised blood draw averaged about 116 mL. Sequenced material consisted of expressed TCRB transcripts (all of the isolated RNA was reverse transcribed). Using immunoSEQ multiplex PCR, the repertoire was profiled, and TCRdb retains in-frame clones only, with some absent. The table includes about 370,000 clones, more than 13% detected once. The chain employs TRBV7-3 and TRBJ2-5; TRBD2 matches 8 bases. Sequenced material: naive CD4+ T cells from blood. This clonotype originated in a woman aged 18-29 years in good health. The CDR3 sequence is CASSPSGYQETQYF. DNA of the CDR3: TGTGCCAGCAGCCCTAGCGGGTACCAAGAGACCCAGTACTTC.